This T cell receptor beta chain was obtained from a study of cytomegalovirus exposure and HLA in healthy donors. Overall study results and limits: The classifier, whose performance was assessed in both the original and validation cohorts, reportedly diagnosed cytomegalovirus status with high specificity and sensitivity. The majority of CMV-associated TCR beta chains were reported as apparently HLA-restricted in a later analysis.

Note on this clone: Its antigen is not known.

The primer mix had 60 Vbeta and 13 Jbeta primers. Method: immunoSEQ multiplex PCR; TCRdb's copy keeps in-frame clones and lacks some. Found here are tens of thousands of clones; the top ten clones hold 2% to 2.5%. The sample comprised PBMCs. The TCR comes from a female donor in good health and CMV-seronegative.

The CDR3 reads CAWRGGQGSGNTIYF. As DNA, the CDR3 is TGTGCCTGGAGGGGAGGACAGGGGAGCGGGAACACCATATATTTT. V gene TRBV30 combines with J gene TRBJ1-3; 9 positions agree with TRBD1. V was clipped by 3 bases and J by 7 bases; unmatched bases: 10. The CDR3 extends over 15 amino acids. CDR1 and CDR2 from the germline V gene are GTSNPN and SVGIG (reference sequence).